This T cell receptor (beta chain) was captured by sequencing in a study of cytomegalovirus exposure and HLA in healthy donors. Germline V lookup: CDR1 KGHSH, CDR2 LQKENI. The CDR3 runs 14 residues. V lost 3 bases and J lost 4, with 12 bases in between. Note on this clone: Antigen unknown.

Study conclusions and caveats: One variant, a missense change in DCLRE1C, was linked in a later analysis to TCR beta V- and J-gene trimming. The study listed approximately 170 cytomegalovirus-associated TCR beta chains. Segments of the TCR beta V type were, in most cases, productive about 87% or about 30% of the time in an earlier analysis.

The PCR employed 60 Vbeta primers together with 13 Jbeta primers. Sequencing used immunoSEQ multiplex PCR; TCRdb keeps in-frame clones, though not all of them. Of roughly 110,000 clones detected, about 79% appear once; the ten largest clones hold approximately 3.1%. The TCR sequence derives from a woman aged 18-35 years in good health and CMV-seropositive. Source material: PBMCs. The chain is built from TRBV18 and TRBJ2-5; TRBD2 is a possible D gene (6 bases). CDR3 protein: CASSPSGAPETQYF. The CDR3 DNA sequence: TGTGCCAGCTCACCCTCGGGAGCTCCAGAGACCCAGTACTTC.